What follows are 3 T cell receptor beta chains derived from one specimen sequenced in a study of blood T cells in healthy people across ages. Sample-barcoded 5' priming and a J-beta primer mix drove a second PCR of about 7 to 12 cycles. TCRdb fed the 5' RACE reads into MiXCR, producing one record per CDR3 protein. The top ten clones hold approximately 15% of a sample with 650,000 or so distinct CDR3 sequences, 52% of them seen once. What was sequenced was blood. The receptors were sampled from a woman at least 80 years old in good health.

The rearrangement joins TRBV21-1 to TRBJ2-1. TRBV21-1 is a listed pseudogene. The CDR3 covers 15 residues. The CDR3 region has the DNA TGTGCCAGCAGCAAAGGCGGGGGCTCCTACAATGAGCAGTTCTTC. Protein sequence: CASSKGGGSYNEQFF.

V and J are TRBV7-2 and TRBJ2-4; D might be TRBD1 or TRBD2, each matching 5 bases. Germline loops: CDR1 SGHTA, CDR2 FQGNSA. Trimming took off 1 base at V and 13 bases at J, with 17 bases between the two ends. The CDR3 covers 14 residues. The CDR3 sequence is CASSLGGLLQEQYF. The CDR3 DNA follows: TGTGCCAGCAGCTTAGGGGGGTTGTTGCAAGAGCAGTACTTC.

The chain combines TRBV20-1 with TRBJ1-1, with 7 bases fitting TRBD1. V gave up 8 bases and J gave up 3 bases; unmatched junction bases: 9. Germline values: CDR1 DFQATT, CDR2 SNEGSKA (reference sequence). CDR3 length equals 13 residues. The CDR3 DNA is TGCAGTTTAACAGGGGATGGACACACTGAAGCTTTCTTT. The encoded protein is CSLTGDGHTEAFF.